This T cell receptor (beta chain) was found in a study of blood T cell repertoires in COVID-19. In the study overall: Both acute and convalescent COVID-19 samples were obtained from the United States, Italy and Spain.

Authors' methods: From reference gene primer amplification, estimates of nucleated cell counts were derived. Method: immunoSEQ multiplex PCR; TCRdb's copy keeps in-frame clones and lacks some. The DNA was the basis for D and trimming; V, J and clone size are from that table. Of about 120,000 clones in the sample, around 81% were seen once. This CDR3 has 14 amino acids. Between the trimmed V and J ends, which lost 1 base and 7 bases, there was a span of 8 bases. Germline CDR1 and CDR2: SEHNR and FQNEAQ (reference sequence). Sequencing was carried out using peripheral blood. The chain carries TRBV7-9 and TRBJ1-6, with D perhaps matching TRBD1 (6 bases). The sequence derives from a woman between 45 and 65 years old with acute or convalescent COVID-19. CDR3 sequence: CASSLVQGNSPLHF. The CDR3 DNA reads TGTGCCAGCAGCTTAGTCCAGGGGAATTCACCCCTCCACTTT.